This T cell receptor beta chain was identified during a study of tumor-infiltrating lymphocytes in oesophageal squamous cell carcinoma. The CDR3 is 12 amino acids. Trimming pared 6 bases from V and 16 bases from J, leaving 18 bases between. TCRdb processed the PCR reads anew with MiXCR; each CDR3 protein has one entry. The sample holds over 10,000 distinct CDR3 sequences; 50% to 60% are singletons and the top ten take around a third. The sample taken for sequencing was esophageal tumor tissue. The chain combines TRBV12-3 or TRBV12-4 with TRBJ1-4; no clear D gene. This TCR was recovered from a female donor with esophageal squamous cell carcinoma. The CDR3 coding sequence is TGTGCCAGCAGCCGACTAGCAGATACGCAGTTTTTT. This codes for CASSRLADTQFF.